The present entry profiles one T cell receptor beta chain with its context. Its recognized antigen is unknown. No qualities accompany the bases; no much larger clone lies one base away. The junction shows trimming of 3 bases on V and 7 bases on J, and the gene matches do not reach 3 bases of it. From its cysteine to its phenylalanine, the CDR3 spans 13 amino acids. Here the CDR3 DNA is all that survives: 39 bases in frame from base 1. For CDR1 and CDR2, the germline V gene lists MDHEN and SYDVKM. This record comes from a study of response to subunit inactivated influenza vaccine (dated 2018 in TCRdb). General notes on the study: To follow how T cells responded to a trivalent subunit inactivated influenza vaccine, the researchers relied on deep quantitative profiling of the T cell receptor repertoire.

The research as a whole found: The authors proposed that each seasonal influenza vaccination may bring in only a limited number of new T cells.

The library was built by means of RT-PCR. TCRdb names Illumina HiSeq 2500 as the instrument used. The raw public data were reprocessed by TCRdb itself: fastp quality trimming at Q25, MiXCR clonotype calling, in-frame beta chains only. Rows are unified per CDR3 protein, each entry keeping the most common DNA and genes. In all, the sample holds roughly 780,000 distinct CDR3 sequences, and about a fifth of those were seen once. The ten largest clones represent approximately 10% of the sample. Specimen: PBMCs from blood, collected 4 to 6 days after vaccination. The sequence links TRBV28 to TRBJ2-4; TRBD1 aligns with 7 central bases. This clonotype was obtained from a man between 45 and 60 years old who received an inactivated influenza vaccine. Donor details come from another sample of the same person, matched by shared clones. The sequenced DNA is TGTGCCAGCAGTTTGGTCAGGGGGAACATTCAGTACTTC. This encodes CASSLVRGNIQYF.